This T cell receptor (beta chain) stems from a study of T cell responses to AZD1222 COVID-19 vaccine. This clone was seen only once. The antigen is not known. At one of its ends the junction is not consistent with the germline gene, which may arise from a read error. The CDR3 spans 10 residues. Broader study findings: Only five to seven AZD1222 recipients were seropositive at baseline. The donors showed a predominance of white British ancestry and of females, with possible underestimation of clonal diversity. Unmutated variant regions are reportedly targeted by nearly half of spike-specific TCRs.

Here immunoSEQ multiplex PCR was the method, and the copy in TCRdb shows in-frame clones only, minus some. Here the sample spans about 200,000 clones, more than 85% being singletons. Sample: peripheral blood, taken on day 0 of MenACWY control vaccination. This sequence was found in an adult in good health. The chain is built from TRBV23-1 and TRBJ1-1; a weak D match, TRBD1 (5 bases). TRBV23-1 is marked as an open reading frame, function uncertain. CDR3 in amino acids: CASSPGVGDF. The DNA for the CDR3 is TGCGCCAGCAGTCCGGGGGTCGGTGACTTT.